The following is a T cell receptor beta chain sequence with its context. This clonotype showed up just a few times. Its cognate antigen has yet to be identified. No base qualities exist here, and no much larger clone lies one base off it. Inclusive of the bounding cysteine and phenylalanine, the CDR3 is 17 residues long. Solely the CDR3 DNA is kept, with 51 bases framed from the first base. CDR1 and CDR2 are read off the germline V gene (reference sequence) as LNHNV and YYDKDF. V has 1 base trimmed and J has 0 bases trimmed; junction bases matching no gene number 3. This entry belongs to a study of blood T cells in healthy people across ages (dated by TCRdb to the mid-2010s). About the full investigation: In model experiments, roughly one uniquely barcoded TCR beta cDNA molecule per two T cells was captured by template switching. For two donors (one aged 18 to 30 and one aged 80 or older), the study analyzed two additional independent replicas of 1 million unique cDNA reads from the same blood draw. To avoid experimental bias, donors of different ages were spread randomly across the sequencing lanes. Donors were grouped into four age groups: young (average about 15 years), middle-aged (roughly 40), aged (around 60) and long-lived (over 80). To track age-related changes in TCR beta repertoire diversity, the study relied on deep sequencing normalized with unique cDNA molecular identifiers. Study-level results and caveats: Observed TCR beta diversity per million T cells fell roughly linearly with age, and a significant reduction was already apparent by age roughly 40. The CMV infection status of donors was not known, potentially confounding age-related changes in expanded clonotypes. Estimates of total diversity based on one million sequenced T cells were considered lower bounds and underestimates. The long-lived group showed more naive CD4+ T cells, fewer expanded clones and increased TCR diversity than the aged group, suggesting age selection. Because profiling used bulk unsorted PBMCs, naive and antigen-experienced compartments could not be compared conclusively. A strong correlation was found between observed TCR beta diversity and the percentage of naive T cells measured by flow cytometry.

Systemically healthy Caucasian individuals from Russia, 35 to 50 in total and aged about 6 to 100 years, were included as donors. About 10 milliliters of peripheral blood were collected from each donor into EDTA-treated Vacutainer tubes. Ficoll-Paque density-gradient centrifugation was used to isolate PBMCs, with at least 7 million per sample. Total RNA, at least 6 micrograms per sample, was extracted from PBMCs with Trizol reagent. Naive CD45RAhigh/CD27high T cell percentages were measured by flow cytometry on a PBMC aliquot from every donor. Receptor amplification or capture employed 5' RACE. The run used an Illumina HiSeq 2500. The second PCR ran for roughly 7 to 12 cycles and used a J-beta primer mix along with a sample-barcoded 5' primer. Each TCR beta cDNA molecule received a unique molecular identifier from a template-switch 5' adaptor carrying 12 random nucleotides. Each sample yielded at least 2.5 million CDR3-containing paired-end reads. First-strand cDNA synthesis was performed from all RNA using the Mint cDNA synthesis kit, with priming by a TRBC-specific oligonucleotide. Following uracil-DNA glycosylase treatment, all cDNA underwent a first 18-cycle PCR with the universal primers M1SS and BC2_uni_R. The paper's data handling went like this. For normalization, 1 million high-quality reads, each with a distinct molecular identifier, were randomly selected from each sample. Reads sharing molecular identifiers were discarded rather than binned into consensus sequences. MiTCR, run with a Q25 quality threshold and the strictest error-elimination algorithm, handled CDR3 identification, clonotype clustering and error correction. Lower-bound total TCR beta diversity was estimated with a nonparametric unseen species model using Euler transformation. The public reads were reanalyzed by TCRdb: fastp trimming at Q25, MiXCR alignment, in-frame beta chains only. Here each entry gathers all rows of one CDR3 protein and keeps the most common genes and DNA. TCRdb, rather than the study authors, made the V and J calls. The sample contains over 600,000 distinct CDR3 sequences, approximately 40% of them found a single time. The leading ten clones occupy about 30% of the sample.

The chain uses TRBV15 and TRBJ2-1, with 10 bases aligning to TRBD1. The sequence derives from a man aged 80 or over in good health. Material for sequencing was blood. The DNA sequence is as follows: TGTGCCACCAGCAGAGTGGGACAGGGGTCCTCCTACAATGAGCAGTTCTTC. Translated, this gives CATSRVGQGSSYNEQFF.